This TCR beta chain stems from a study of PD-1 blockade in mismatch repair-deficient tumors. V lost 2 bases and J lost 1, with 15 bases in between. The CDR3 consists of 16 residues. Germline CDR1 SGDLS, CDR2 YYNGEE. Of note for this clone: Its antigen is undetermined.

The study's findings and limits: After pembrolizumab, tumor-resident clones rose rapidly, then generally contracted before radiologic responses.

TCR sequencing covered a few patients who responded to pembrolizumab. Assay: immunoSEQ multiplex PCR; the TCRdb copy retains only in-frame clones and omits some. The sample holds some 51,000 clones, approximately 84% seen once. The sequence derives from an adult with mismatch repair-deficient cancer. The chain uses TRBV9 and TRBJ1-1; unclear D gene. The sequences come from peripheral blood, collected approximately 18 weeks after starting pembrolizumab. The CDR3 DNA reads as TGTGCCAGCAGCGTTAGAGGAGACTCGGGGAACACTGAAGCTTTCTTT. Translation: CASSVRGDSGNTEAFF.